The 13 T cell receptor beta chains below all came from one sample that was sequenced in a study of T cells in Graves' hyperthyroidism and ophthalmopathy. RNA transcripts were the template for amplifying TCR beta CDR3 regions. The HTBI set primed first-round TCR CDR3 RT-PCR. TCRdb reprocessed the multiplex PCR reads with MiXCR, giving one entry per CDR3 protein. The sample includes roughly 580,000 distinct CDR3 sequences, around 45% of them seen just once. The specimen was peripheral blood or thyroid tissue (not recorded which). The receptor source for this set is a woman aged 18-30 years with Graves' hyperthyroidism.

The chain employs TRBV29-1 and TRBJ2-2, with D possibly matching TRBD2 (6 bases). CDR3 length equals 15 residues. V lost 3 bases to trimming and J lost 4 bases, with 15 bases between them. The germline V gene encodes CDR1 SQVTM and CDR2 ANQGSEA. CDR3 in DNA: TGCAGCGTTGAGTCTTTAGCGGAGGGCACCGGGGAGCTGTTTTTT. Amino acid sequence: CSVESLAEGTGELFF.

The chain links TRBV7-2 to TRBJ1-5, with unresolved D. Looked up from germline, CDR1 is SGHTA and CDR2 is FQGNSA. Deletions cut 6 bases from V and 6 bases from J, with 9 bases between. The CDR3 is 12 residues long. The CDR3, as DNA: TGTGCCAGCAGAAAGGTGACTCAGCCCCAGCATTTT. Its translation: CASRKVTQPQHF. Full variable domain (remainder filled in from reference TRBV7-2 and TRBJ1-5): GAGVSQSPSNKVTEKGKDVELRCDPISGHTALYWYRQSLGQGLEFLIYFQGNSAPDKSGLPSDRFSAERTGGSVSTLTIQRTQQEDSAVYLCASRKVTQPQHFGDGTRLSIL.

V is TRBV7-2 and J is TRBJ2-7, with TRBD2 matching 11 bases. Trimming took 5 bases from V and 2 from J; bases not matched to a gene: 8. Germline V CDR1 and CDR2: SGHTA, FQGNSA. The CDR3 has 16 amino acids. The CDR3 reads CASSEQGSGRAYEQYF. Written as DNA, the CDR3 is TGTGCCAGCAGCGAACAGGGTAGCGGGAGGGCCTACGAGCAGTACTTC.

This clonotype was found many times. The chain links TRBV6-6 to TRBJ2-6; 8 positions match TRBD1. Germline lookup yields CDR1 MNHNY and CDR2 SVGAGI (reference sequence). There are 15 residues in the CDR3. The V and J ends lost 4 bases and 2 bases, in that order; junction bases with no gene match: 1. CDR3 loop: CASSLQGAGANVLTF. The CDR3 nucleotides are TGTGCCAGCAGTTTACAGGGGGCTGGGGCCAACGTCCTGACTTTC.

This sequence joins TRBV6-4 and TRBJ2-1; D might be TRBD2 (6 bases). V lost 5 bases to trimming and J lost 4 bases, with 15 bases between them. CDR3 length equals 15 residues. The germline gives CDR1 MRHNA, CDR2 SNTAGT. This chain's CDR3 is CASSPEKRVYNEQFF. The CDR3 nucleotides read TGTGCCAGCAGTCCCGAGAAGCGGGTGTACAATGAGCAGTTCTTC.

V usage is TRBV2 and J usage is TRBJ1-6; D unclear. The CDR3 is 13 residues long. CDR1 and CDR2 (germline): SNHLY, FYNNEI. The V and J ends lost 3 bases and 7 bases respectively, with 7 bases between them. CDR3 nucleotides: TGTGCCAGCAGTGAGGGCGGGAATTCACCCCTCCACTTT. Translating gives CASSEGGNSPLHF.

V is TRBV7-2 and J is TRBJ2-7, with 9 bases matching TRBD1. J lost 4 bases, V lost 7 bases, and 8 bases had no gene match. The V gene's germline CDR1 is SGHTA and CDR2 FQGNSA. This CDR3 region has 14 residues. The CDR3 DNA is TGTGCCAGCAACGGACCTGGGACAGGGTACGAGCAGTACTTC. It translates to CASNGPGTGYEQYF.

This clonotype was observed a handful of times. The chain combines TRBV29-1 with TRBJ1-2, with 8 bases fitting TRBD1. V lost 8 bases to trimming and J lost 5 bases; unmatched junction nucleotides: 7. The germline gives CDR1 SQVTM, CDR2 ANQGSEA. CDR3 length: 12 residues. In DNA, the CDR3 is TGCAGCTCCTCGACAGGGGAGTATGGCTACACCTTC. It yields the protein CSSSTGEYGYTF. The variable domain in full, completed from reference TRBV29-1 and TRBJ1-2, reads SAVISQKPSRDICQRGTSLTIQCQVDSQVTMMFWYRQQPGQSLTLIATANQGSEATYESGFVIDKFPISRPNLTFSTLTVSNMSPEDSSIYLCSSSTGEYGYTFGSGTRLTVV.

This clonotype was counted a few times. The rearrangement uses TRBV7-2 and TRBJ2-7, with TRBD2 identical over 7 bases. V gave up 5 bases and J gave up 0 bases; unmatched junction bases: 4. Per germline, CDR1 SGHTA and CDR2 FQGNSA. This CDR3 region has 14 residues. CDR3 residues: CASSQAGFSYEQYF. Written as DNA, the CDR3 is TGTGCCAGCAGCCAAGCGGGATTCTCCTACGAGCAGTACTTC.

Notes on this clonotype: A read error may explain this, as a much larger clone is one base away. This chain links TRBV10-3 with TRBJ2-5, with 10 bases fitting TRBD1. V trimming: 6 bases; J trimming: 1 base; junction bases outside the gene matches: 2. The CDR3 contains 14 residues. Germline values: CDR1 ENHRY, CDR2 SYGVKD. CDR3 protein: CAIRRTGGQETQYF. CDR3 in DNA: TGTGCCATCAGACGGACAGGGGGCCAAGAGACCCAGTACTTC.

This rearrangement joins TRBV6-6 to TRBJ1-6, with D perhaps matching TRBD1 (6 bases). The CDR3 spans 15 residues. V was clipped by 4 bases and J by 9 bases, with 16 bases between them. Germline CDR1 MNHNY, CDR2 SVGAGI (reference sequence). The CDR3 is CASSSRTDGSSPLHF. CDR3 sequence (DNA): TGTGCCAGCAGTTCTAGGACAGATGGAAGTTCACCCCTCCACTTT.

This clonotype was detected only a few times. CDR3 in amino acids: CASSPPEGGNYGYTF. The CDR3 nucleotides read TGTGCCAGCTCACCACCCGAAGGGGGCAACTATGGCTACACCTTC. The chain has TRBV7-9 and TRBJ1-2, with 7 nucleotides matching TRBD1. There are 15 residues in the CDR3. V dropped 8 bases and J dropped 2; count of bases not matched to a gene: 11. CDR1 is SEHNR and CDR2 is FQNEAQ in the germline V gene (reference sequence).

Only a few counts were recorded for this clonotype. DNA for the CDR3: TGTGCCAGCAGTGAATGGGGGGAGGGCTCCTACGAGCAGTACTTC. Protein sequence: CASSEWGEGSYEQYF. The chain links TRBV2 to TRBJ2-7; 7 nucleotides line up with TRBD2. CDR3 length: 15 residues. Germline-derived CDR1 and CDR2 are SNHLY and FYNNEI. The J segment lost 0 bases and the V segment lost 2 bases, leaving 4 bases of the junction unmatched.